What follows describes a single T cell receptor (beta chain). Its antigen remains unidentified. V was cut by 6 bases and J by 0 bases, with 18 bases left in between. The CDR3 has 16 residues. Germline V CDR1 and CDR2: MGHDK, SYGVNS. As for time point: blood 4 weeks post-SBRT, at nephrectomy. This sample's treatment: 15 Gy SBRT to primary tumor, nephrectomy 4 weeks later. Nephrectomy followed 15 Gy stereotactic body radiation by 4 weeks. The entry originates in a study of radiation and T cells in renal cell carcinoma. Regarding the study as a whole: From baseline, blood top tumor clonotypes peaked at 2 weeks post-radiation.

TCRdb keeps only in-frame clones here, not all; method: immunoSEQ multiplex PCR. The sample contains 130,000 to 150,000 clones, 86% of which appear only once. This clonotype originated in a woman aged 50 to 60 with renal cell carcinoma. The chain is built from TRBV25-1 and TRBJ2-7; D unclear. This material consisted of blood, taken from a patient whose treatment included radiotherapy and nephrectomy. CDR3 sequence reads: CASRPEGEADSYEQYF. CDR3 DNA sequence: TGTGCCAGCAGACCCGAAGGTGAGGCAGACTCCTACGAGCAGTACTTC.